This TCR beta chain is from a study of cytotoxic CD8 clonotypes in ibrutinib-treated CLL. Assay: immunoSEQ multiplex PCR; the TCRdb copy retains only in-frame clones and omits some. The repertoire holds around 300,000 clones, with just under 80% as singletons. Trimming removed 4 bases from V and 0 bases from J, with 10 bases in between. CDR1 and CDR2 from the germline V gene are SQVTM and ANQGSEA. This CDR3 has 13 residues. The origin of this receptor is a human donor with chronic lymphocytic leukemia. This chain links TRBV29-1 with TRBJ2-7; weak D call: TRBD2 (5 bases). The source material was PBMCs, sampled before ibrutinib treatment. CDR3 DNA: TGCAGCGTTGCTGGCGGGCACTCCTACGAGCAGTACTTC. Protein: CSVAGGHSYEQYF.